The rows below give T cell receptor beta chains drawn from one sample of a study of early T cells in non-severe SARS-CoV-2 infection. From the 5' RACE reads, TCRdb called clonotypes with MiXCR, one entry per CDR3 protein. The table records more than 95,000 distinct CDR3 sequences, roughly 17% of them present only once. The sequenced sample was whole blood. These receptors originate from an adult who was a healthcare worker with PCR-confirmed SARS-CoV-2 infection or an uninfected control (not recorded which). CDR3s include the opening cysteine and the closing phenylalanine or tryptophan. The D gene is left open where the match is weak. Clone size, where shown, is once, few, many, or a class for clones that have expanded.

V	D	size	J	CDR3	DNA
TRBV6-2/TRBV6-3	TRBD1	few	TRBJ2-7	CASRGQNNYEQYF	TGTGCCAGCAGGGGACAGAATAACTACGAGCAGTACTTC
TRBV12-3/TRBV12-4	-	-	TRBJ1-3	CASSFAQRSSGNTIYF	TGTGCCAGCAGTTTCGCGCAGCGGAGCTCTGGAAACACCATATATTTT
TRBV7-6	-	few	TRBJ2-1	CASSSRDGGHNEQFF	TGTGCCAGCAGCTCCCGGGACGGGGGACACAATGAGCAGTTCTTC
TRBV9	-	-	TRBJ2-2	CASSVGDTNTGELFF	TGTGCCAGCAGCGTAGGAGACACAAACACCGGGGAGCTGTTTTTT
TRBV7-6	-	-	TRBJ2-6	CASSLAGANVLTF	TGTGCCAGCAGCTTGGCTGGGGCCAACGTCCTGACTTTC
TRBV12-5	TRBD2	few	TRBJ2-5	CASGFGPTSGLGETQYF	TGTGCTAGTGGTTTCGGGCCGACTAGCGGGTTGGGAGAGACCCAGTACTTC
TRBV12-3/TRBV12-4	-	few	TRBJ1-1	CASSSSGPEAFF	TGTGCCAGCAGTTCCTCGGGTCCTGAAGCTTTCTTT
TRBV12-3/TRBV12-4	-	-	TRBJ1-2	CASSLTQNNYGYTF	TGTGCCAGCAGTTTGACGCAGAATAACTATGGCTACACCTTC
TRBV3-1	-	few	TRBJ2-1	CASSQGDHEQFF	TGTGCCAGCAGCCAAGGGGACCATGAGCAGTTCTTC
TRBV20-1	TRBD1	few	TRBJ1-5	CSALDRSNQPQHF	TGCAGTGCCCTGGACAGGTCAAATCAGCCCCAGCATTTT
TRBV7-9	-	few	TRBJ1-2	CASSFETANYGYTF	TGTGCCAGCAGCTTTGAGACAGCTAACTATGGCTACACCTTC
TRBV7-6	TRBD2	-	TRBJ2-2	CASSLQLAGGINTGELFF	TGTGCCAGCAGCTTACAACTAGCGGGGGGGATCAACACCGGGGAGCTGTTTTTT
TRBV7-2	-	few	TRBJ2-5	CASSLVETQYF	TGTGCCAGCAGCTTAGTAGAGACCCAGTACTTC
TRBV5-5	-	few	TRBJ1-2	CASSPSQGGYGYTF	TGTGCCAGCAGCCCCTCGCAGGGCGGGTATGGCTACACCTTC
TRBV4-2	-	-	TRBJ2-1	CASSQGPDSTYNEQFF	TGTGCCAGCAGCCAAGGCCCAGACAGTACCTACAATGAGCAGTTCTTC
TRBV10-1	-	many	TRBJ2-7	CASSDRAGTYEQYF	TGCGCCAGCAGTGATCGGGCGGGAACCTACGAGCAGTACTTC
TRBV7-2	TRBD1	medium-sized	TRBJ1-1	CASSLDRGRSFF	TGTGCCAGCAGCTTAGACAGGGGAAGGTCTTTCTTT
TRBV5-1	-	once	TRBJ2-4	CASSLTDLSIQYF	TGCGCCAGCAGCCTCACCGACCTGTCCATTCAGTACTTC
TRBV24-1	-	few	TRBJ2-2	CATSKAGREELFF	TGTGCCACCTCCAAGGCGGGTCGAGAGGAGCTGTTTTTT
TRBV28	-	few	TRBJ2-7	CASSPSGTNYEQYF	TGTGCCAGCAGTCCATCCGGGACAAACTACGAGCAGTACTTC
TRBV14	-	few	TRBJ1-1	CASSQASGLWTEAFF	TGTGCCAGCAGCCAAGCCTCGGGGTTATGGACTGAAGCTTTCTTT
TRBV6-2/TRBV6-3	TRBD2	-	TRBJ2-7	CASSWLPGTSGKPLLYEQYF	TGTGCCAGCAGTTGGCTTCCCGGGACTAGCGGGAAGCCTCTTTTGTACGAGCAGTACTTC
TRBV7-2	-	many	TRBJ1-4	CASSFTGTRGEKLFF	TGTGCCAGCAGCTTTACCGGGACGAGGGGGGAAAAACTGTTTTTT
TRBV7-9	-	few	TRBJ1-1	CASSLLPPNTEAFF	TGTGCCAGCAGCTTACTGCCCCCGAACACTGAAGCTTTCTTT
TRBV18	TRBD1	-	TRBJ2-3	CASSPRPGTGGTDTQYF	TGTGCCAGCTCACCGCGCCCCGGGACAGGGGGCACAGATACGCAGTATTTT
TRBV28	TRBD1	many	TRBJ2-1	CASSLQGTLLGQFF	TGTGCCAGCAGCTTACAGGGGACCCTCCTAGGGCAGTTCTTC
TRBV4-1	-	few	TRBJ2-5	CASSPTRPEETQYF	TGCGCCAGCAGCCCGACACGTCCGGAGGAGACCCAGTACTTC
TRBV27	-	many	TRBJ2-7	CASRTKSWRGEQYF	TGTGCCAGCAGGACGAAGTCCTGGCGGGGAGAGCAGTACTTC
TRBV7-9	-	few	TRBJ1-1	CASSLVQEALIF	TGTGCCAGCAGCTTAGTACAGGAGGCGCTAATCTTT
TRBV3-1	-	few	TRBJ2-3	CASSQRSGTTDTQYF	TGTGCCAGCAGTCAGCGTAGCGGAACCACAGATACGCAGTATTTT
TRBV29-1	-	few	TRBJ1-2	CSVGSDNYGYTF	TGCAGCGTTGGCTCCGATAACTATGGCTACACCTTC
TRBV13	TRBD1	-	TRBJ1-6	CASSPGTVYSPLHF	TGTGCCAGCAGCCCCGGGACAGTGTATTCACCCCTCCACTTT
TRBV5-6	TRBD2	-	TRBJ2-1	CASRGDYYNEQFF	TGTGCCAGCAGAGGGGACTACTACAATGAGCAGTTCTTC
TRBV29-1	TRBD1	-	TRBJ2-5	CSVDRTGGAETQYF	TGCAGCGTTGACAGGACAGGGGGCGCGGAGACCCAGTACTTC
TRBV4-3	TRBD1	few	TRBJ2-1	CASSQDGQASRDEQFF	TGCGCCAGCAGCCAAGATGGACAGGCAAGCAGGGATGAGCAGTTCTTC
TRBV19	-	-	TRBJ2-5	CASSRRERSQETQYF	TGTGCCAGTAGTAGGAGGGAGAGGTCTCAAGAGACCCAGTACTTC